What follows are 5 T cell receptor beta chains derived from one specimen sequenced in a study of radiotherapy plus CTLA-4 blockade in lung cancer. The repertoire was sequenced with immunoSEQ multiplex PCR; TCRdb's copy has only in-frame clones and lacks some. The table lists some 100,000 clones, approximately 82% of them singletons. This material consisted of peripheral blood, taken from a patient treated with radiotherapy plus ipilimumab. The receptors shown here come from a human donor with non-small cell lung cancer that progressed on radiotherapy plus ipilimumab.

The CDR3 spells CASSAQGPPETQYF. The CDR3 DNA follows: TGCGCCAGCAGCGCCCAGGGTCCTCCAGAGACCCAGTACTTC. The chain recombines TRBV5-1 with TRBJ2-5, with D possibly TRBD1 on 5 matching bases. CDR1 is SGHRS, CDR2 YFSETQ, per germline. This CDR3 has 14 residues. The V end was cut by 4 bases, the J end by 4 bases, with 14 bases between.

V is TRBV6-5 and J is TRBJ2-7; TRBD1 matches 9 bases. CDR3 length equals 14 residues. Per the germline V gene, CDR1 is MNHEY and CDR2 is SVGAGI. The V segment lost 6 bases and the J segment 1 base; nucleotides outside the gene matches: 4. The CDR3 DNA reads as TGTGCCAGCAGCCGGGACAGGGAGTCCTACGAGCAGTACTTC. Amino acids: CASSRDRESYEQYF.

The gene calls are TRBV28 and TRBJ1-5; 8 bases map to TRBD1. The V gene end was trimmed by 8 bases and the J gene end by 5 bases; junction bases not matched to a gene: 8. The CDR3 is made up of 14 amino acids. The germline gives CDR1 MDHEN, CDR2 SYDVKM. Here the CDR3 DNA reads TGTGCCAGCCGTTACAGGGGGGGGGATCAGCCCCAGCATTTT. It encodes CASRYRGGDQPQHF.

CDR3 sequence: CASSPGYTGELFF. The CDR3, as DNA: TGTGCCAGCTCACCTGGATACACCGGGGAGCTGTTTTTT. V usage is TRBV18 and J usage is TRBJ2-2; D uncertain. The germline gives CDR1 KGHSH, CDR2 LQKENI. This CDR3 region has 13 residues. V lost 3 bases, J lost 3 bases, and 5 bases lay in between.

Of note for this clone: This CDR3 is also generated by other DNA sequences in the sample. CDR3 DNA sequence: TGTGCCAGCTCACCACCAGGAGACACTGAAGCTTTCTTT. It codes for CASSPPGDTEAFF. The chain links TRBV18 to TRBJ1-1; D is uncertain. CDR3 length equals 13 residues. Trimming took off 0 bases at V and 3 bases at J, with 5 bases between the two ends. CDR1 is KGHSH and CDR2 is LQKENI in the germline V gene.